The 2 T cell receptor beta chains listed next were all sequenced from one sample in a study of T cell responses to AZD1222 COVID-19 vaccine. The protocol was immunoSEQ multiplex PCR, while the TCRdb copy is restricted to in-frame clones and leaves out a portion. The sample lists about 69,000 clones; roughly 83% were seen once. The sequenced sample was peripheral blood, obtained 28 days after the second AZD1222 dose. The receptors originated from an adult who received the AZD1222 COVID-19 vaccine.

The genes are TRBV19 and TRBJ1-2; D is undetermined. Germline V lookup: CDR1 LNHDA, CDR2 SQIVND (reference sequence). The length of the CDR3 is 16 residues. The V end lost 3 bases, the J end lost 0 bases, and 14 bases lay between the germline ends. The CDR3 sequence: CASSIRTETSNYGYTF. CDR3 sequence (DNA): TGTGCCAGTAGTATCCGGACGGAGACCTCTAACTATGGCTACACCTTC.

The chain couples TRBV11-3 to TRBJ2-6; 9 bases match TRBD2. J was trimmed by 0 bases and V by 4 bases; bases with no gene match: 13. CDR3 length: 20 amino acids. CDR1 and CDR2 (germline): SGHNT, YENEEA. CDR3 DNA: TGTGCCAGCAGCTCCCCTAGAGTGAGCGGGGGGTTCTCTGGGGCCAACGTCCTGACTTTC. This codes for CASSSPRVSGGFSGANVLTF.